The present entry profiles one T cell receptor beta chain with its context. Its antigen is as yet unknown. The ends were cut back, 2 bases at V and 1 base at J, with 14 bases in the middle. The CDR3 covers 16 residues. In germline, CDR1 is MNHNS, CDR2 SASEGT. The sample comes from a study of cytomegalovirus exposure and HLA in healthy donors. Use of 60 Vbeta and 13 Jbeta primers characterized the PCR. The assay was immunoSEQ multiplex PCR, and TCRdb's table has in-frame clones only and misses some. The table lists 120,000 to 150,000 clones, less than 9.5% of them singletons. Findings of the study overall: Among immune exposure information, only CMV serostatus was available. A list of about 160 TCR beta chains associated with cytomegalovirus was given. HLA-A and HLA-B allele assignments for most subjects were reportedly predicted accurately using TCR beta sequences.

Sequencing was done on a sample of PBMCs. This TCR derives from a male donor in good health and CMV-seronegative. The chain is built from TRBV6-1 and TRBJ2-5, with D possibly matching TRBD1 (6 bases). Here the CDR3 reads CASSESVRGIQETQYF. The CDR3 coding sequence is TGTGCCAGCAGTGAAAGCGTCAGGGGCATCCAAGAGACCCAGTACTTC.